A selection of T cell receptor beta chains follows, all from one sample in a study of T-cell reconstitution after alpha-beta-depleted transplantation in children. In TCRdb, the PCR reads were re-called with MiXCR into one record per CDR3 protein. The sample has some 450,000 distinct CDR3 sequences; about 45% are singletons. The sequenced sample was PBMCs, obtained before TCRalphabeta/CD19-depleted stem cell transplant. Receptors originate from a girl aged 2-10 years with aplastic anemia, due to receive a stem cell transplant. CDR3s include the opening cysteine and the closing phenylalanine or tryptophan. The D gene is left open where the match is weak. Size is stated for part of the rows, as once, few or many counts, or as a class when the clone is expanded.

D	V	J	size	DNA	CDR3
TRBD2	TRBV7-2	TRBJ2-3	-	TGTGCCACCGGGCTAGCGGGGGGGCCATTGCAAGATACGCAGTATTTT	CATGLAGGPLQDTQYF
TRBD1	TRBV6-1	TRBJ1-4	few	TGTGCCAGCAGCGAAAACAGGGGGGAGCGAGAAAAACTGTTTTTT	CASSENRGEREKLFF
-	TRBV28	TRBJ2-7	-	TGTGCCAGCAGTTTTTCCAGGGGCTACTACGAGCAGTACTTC	CASSFSRGYYEQYF
TRBD1	TRBV5-4	TRBJ1-2	few	TGTGCCAGCAGCTTAATCGGGACAGGGGCGGGCTACACCTTC	CASSLIGTGAGYTF
TRBD2	TRBV20-1	TRBJ2-3	-	TGCAGTGCGGTCGGACTAGCGGGAGAGGGACGGAGTTTTAGCACAGATACGCAGTATTTT	CSAVGLAGEGRSFSTDTQYF
TRBD2	TRBV11-2	TRBJ2-3	few	TGTGCCAGCAGCTTAGGGGGACTAGCGGGAGGGGGGGGGAGAAATACGCAGTATTTT	CASSLGGLAGGGGRNTQYF
-	TRBV5-1	TRBJ2-2	-	TGCGCCAGCAGCTTGTTGTCGGGGGACACCGGGGAGCTGTTTTTT	CASSLLSGDTGELFF
TRBD1	TRBV7-9	TRBJ1-6	once	TGTGCCAGCAGCCCGACAGGGCCAAGGATATCCCTCCACTTT	CASSPTGPRISLHF
-	TRBV4-2	TRBJ2-1	many	TGTGCCAGCAGCCAAGGGCTCTACAATGAGCAGTTCTTC	CASSQGLYNEQFF
TRBD2	TRBV20-1	TRBJ2-2	many	TGCAGTACTAGGACTAGCGGCCCTATTGGGGAGCTGTTTTTT	CSTRTSGPIGELFF
-	TRBV10-3	TRBJ2-4	few	TGTGCCATCAGTGCCGCCGGTCTAGCCAAAAACATTCAGTACTTC	CAISAAGLAKNIQYF
-	TRBV4-1	TRBJ1-4	once	TGCGCCAGCAGCAAAGAAAGGAGTTTTACTAATGAAAAACTGTTTTTT	CASSKERSFTNEKLFF
-	TRBV20-1	TRBJ2-4	few	TGCAGTGCATATGAAGGTGCAGGATCCAAAAACATTCAGTACTTC	CSAYEGAGSKNIQYF
-	TRBV20-1	TRBJ2-1	few	TGCAGTGCTAGAGAGGGGCAGGGGGACTACTACAATGAGCAGTTCTTC	CSAREGQGDYYNEQFF
-	TRBV6-5	TRBJ2-1	many	TGTGCCAGCAGTTCGGGCCTAGCGTGGGACAATGAGCAGTTCTTC	CASSSGLAWDNEQFF
TRBD2	TRBV4-3	TRBJ2-2	-	TGCGCCAGCAGCCGGGTCGCCGGGAGGTCCACCGGGGAGCTGTTTTTT	CASSRVAGRSTGELFF
TRBD2	TRBV29-1	TRBJ2-1	-	TGCAGCTGCTTCACTAGCGGCCTTTACAATGAGCAGTTCTTC	CSCFTSGLYNEQFF
TRBD1	TRBV6-5	TRBJ2-7	few	TGTGCCAGCAGTTACGGGGGGACAGGCGCCTACGAGCAGTACTTC	CASSYGGTGAYEQYF
TRBD1	TRBV20-1	TRBJ2-7	few	TGCAGTGCTAAGACCTCGGTATCAGGGGGCGAGCAGTACTTC	CSAKTSVSGGEQYF
TRBD1	TRBV11-1	TRBJ2-2	few	TGTGCCGGATCGGGACAGGCCAGAACTAACCCCAACACCGGGGAGCTGTTTTTT	CAGSGQARTNPNTGELFF
TRBD2	TRBV28	TRBJ2-7	once	TGTGCCAGCCTAGCGGGAGAAGCTCACGAGCAGTACTTC	CASLAGEAHEQYF
-	TRBV6-5	TRBJ1-1	-	TGTGCCAGCAGTTACTCGACGGTTAGATTGAACACTGAAGCTTTCTTT	CASSYSTVRLNTEAFF
TRBD1	TRBV5-1	TRBJ2-7	few	TGCGCCAGCAGCGCAGAGACAGGGGCTTACGAGCAGTACTTC	CASSAETGAYEQYF
-	TRBV20-1	TRBJ2-4	-	TGCAGTGCTAGACAGGGCACGAACATTCAGTACTTC	CSARQGTNIQYF
-	TRBV7-9	TRBJ2-7	many	TGTGCCAGCAGCCTTAGCATGGGCGAGCAGTACTTC	CASSLSMGEQYF
TRBD2	TRBV7-3	TRBJ2-1	-	TGTGCCAGCAGCTTACGGACTAGCGGGAGCGGCCTGAATGAGCAGTTCTTC	CASSLRTSGSGLNEQFF
TRBD2	TRBV11-2	TRBJ2-5	many	TGTGCCAGCAGCTTAGGGGTAGGGGCGGGACTAGCGGAAGAGACCCAGTACTTC	CASSLGVGAGLAEETQYF
-	TRBV29-1	TRBJ2-1	few	TGCAGCGTGGCGACGGAAACAGCCTACAATGAGCAGTTCTTC	CSVATETAYNEQFF
-	TRBV4-1	TRBJ1-2	many	TGCGCCAGCAGCCAACAGGGTGTGAGCTACACCTTC	CASSQQGVSYTF
-	TRBV2	TRBJ1-6	many	TGTGCCAGCAGTGAGCGGAGCTCCTATAATTCACCCCTCCACTTT	CASSERSSYNSPLHF
TRBD1	TRBV20-1	TRBJ2-7	-	TGCAGTGCTCCGGGACAGGGAATATCCTACGAGCAGTACTTC	CSAPGQGISYEQYF
-	TRBV15	TRBJ2-1	few	TGTGCCACCAGCAGAGATAGTTCCCATATCTCCTACAATGAGCAGTTCTTC	CATSRDSSHISYNEQFF
-	TRBV12-3/TRBV12-4	TRBJ1-2	many	TGTGCCAGCAGCTTGGGGGTCTATGGCTACACCTTC	CASSLGVYGYTF
-	TRBV7-9	TRBJ2-3	-	TGTGCCAGCAGCTTAGCGGCGCGGGGAAGCACAGATACGCAGTATTTT	CASSLAARGSTDTQYF
TRBD2	TRBV7-2	TRBJ2-7	few	TGTGCCAGCAGTCATAGCGGGGGGACCACTTACGAGCAGTACTTC	CASSHSGGTTYEQYF
-	TRBV20-1	TRBJ2-7	-	TGCAGTGCGGAAAGGCCAGGGGATCGCGTAAGGTACGAGCAGTACTTC	CSAERPGDRVRYEQYF
-	TRBV28	TRBJ2-1	-	TGTGCCAGCAGTTTTCTAGTGGGAAACTACAATGAGCAGTTCTTC	CASSFLVGNYNEQFF
TRBD1	TRBV6-5	TRBJ2-5	-	TGTGCCAGCAGTCACCGAGGCGGGACAGGGGTGGAGACCCAGTACTTC	CASSHRGGTGVETQYF
-	TRBV5-5	TRBJ2-2	-	TGTGCCAGCAGCCCCGACTTCACCGGGGAGCTGTTTTTT	CASSPDFTGELFF
-	TRBV29-1	TRBJ2-1	few	TGCAGCGCGGCCAGGGCCTACAATGAGCAGTTCTTC	CSAARAYNEQFF
-	TRBV2	TRBJ2-1	many	TGTGCCAGCAGTAAGGACGGAGCTGGGTCGGATGAGCAGTTCTTC	CASSKDGAGSDEQFF
TRBD2	TRBV10-2	TRBJ2-7	many	TGCGCCAGCAGTGAGTCGGGGGGACTAGCGGGAGCGTCCGCCTACGAGCAGTACTTC	CASSESGGLAGASAYEQYF
-	TRBV28	TRBJ2-7	many	TGTGCCAGCAGTTTAATCAGACTCGCCTACGAGCAGTACTTC	CASSLIRLAYEQYF
-	TRBV6-5	TRBJ2-6	-	TGTGCCAGCAGTTACCTGGGGCGAGGGGCCAACGTCCTGACTTTC	CASSYLGRGANVLTF
TRBD2	TRBV3-1	TRBJ2-1	many	TGTGCCAGCAGCCTTAGCGGGAGGGCCATGGATGAGCAGTTCTTC	CASSLSGRAMDEQFF
TRBD1	TRBV28	TRBJ2-2	-	TGTGCCAGCAGTCGTCTTCCCTTCTCCGGGACAGCGAACACCGGGGAGCTGTTTTTT	CASSRLPFSGTANTGELFF